A selection of T cell receptor beta chains follows, all from one sample in a study of T cell repertoires in cytomegalovirus infection. For these receptors, no antigen is known. TCRdb reanalysed the reads using MiXCR and keeps one entry per CDR3 protein. The sample lists some 800,000 distinct CDR3 sequences; 25% to 35% were seen once. The sequences come from cultured CD8+ T cells from PBMCs, collected from culture after CMV antigen stimulation. These receptors originate from a human donor in good health (CMV status not recorded). Some clones in this sample may be carry-over from other donors' samples. Each CDR3 is given with its conserved first and last residue. D genes are given only for firm matches. Rows may omit the clone size; those that give it use once, few, many or a size class.

abundance,v_gene,j_gene,d_gene,CDR3nt,CDR3aa
few,TRBV7-9,TRBJ2-1,-,TGTGCCAGCAGCTCAGGGACTTCCCGCTCCTACAATGAGCAGTTCTTC,CASSSGTSRSYNEQFF
few,TRBV24-1,TRBJ2-2,-,TGTGCCACCAGTGATAAGGTCACCGACACCGGGGAGCTGTTTTTT,CATSDKVTDTGELFF
once,TRBV27,TRBJ2-3,TRBD2,TGTGCCAGCACCGGGGGGTGGTTGGATACGCAGTATTTT,CASTGGWLDTQYF
-,TRBV25-1,TRBJ2-7,-,TGTGCCAGCAGTGAATATCGGGCAGGGGACGAGCAGTACTTC,CASSEYRAGDEQYF
-,TRBV10-3,TRBJ2-5,-,TGTGCCATCAGTGAGTCGAATGTACGGCAGGTTCAAGAGACCCAGTACTTC,CAISESNVRQVQETQYF
few,TRBV6-2/TRBV6-3,TRBJ2-7,TRBD2,TGTGCCAGCAGTTACTCGACTAGCGGGGGCTACGAGCAGTACTTC,CASSYSTSGGYEQYF
few,TRBV27,TRBJ1-1,TRBD1,TGTGCCAGCAGTTACAGGACAGGGGTTGAAGCTTTCTTT,CASSYRTGVEAFF
few,TRBV12-3/TRBV12-4,TRBJ2-2,-,TGTGCCAGCAGTTTTTACGCGAACACCGGGGAGCTGTTTTTT,CASSFYANTGELFF
-,TRBV5-1,TRBJ2-1,-,TGCGCCAGCCACCGGGACAAATACAATGAGCAGTTCTTC,CASHRDKYNEQFF
-,TRBV28,TRBJ2-3,TRBD2,TGTGCCAGCAGTTTAAGGACTAGCGGGGGAGAGAGAAATACGCAGTATTTT,CASSLRTSGGERNTQYF
few,TRBV27,TRBJ1-4,-,TGTGCCAGCAGCAGCCTAAGTGGAGAAAAACTGTTTTTT,CASSSLSGEKLFF
-,TRBV19,TRBJ2-1,TRBD1,TGTGCCAGTAGTTCACATGGGACAGGGAGTGAGCAGTTCTTC,CASSSHGTGSEQFF
-,TRBV24-1,TRBJ1-5,-,TGTGCCACCAGTGAATCAGGGAGCAATCAGCCCCAGCATTTT,CATSESGSNQPQHF
few,TRBV9,TRBJ2-2,TRBD1,TGTGCCAGCAGCCTCTCCCGGGACAGGGGTTCCGGGGAGCTGTTTTTT,CASSLSRDRGSGELFF
-,TRBV27,TRBJ1-1,-,TGTGCCAGCAGTCCCCTAGTGGGGGTATCCACTGAAGCTTTCTTT,CASSPLVGVSTEAFF
-,TRBV7-4,TRBJ2-7,TRBD2,TGTGCCAGCAGCTTAGGGCGGGGGGGATTCTACGAGCAGTACTTC,CASSLGRGGFYEQYF
-,TRBV6-6,TRBJ1-2,TRBD1,TGTGCCAGCAGTTTCTACGGGACAGATGGCTACACCTTC,CASSFYGTDGYTF
few,TRBV7-6,TRBJ2-2,-,TGTGCCAGCACCTCTTTCACCGGGGAGCTGTTTTTT,CASTSFTGELFF
few,TRBV28,TRBJ2-5,-,TGTGCCAGCAGTTTTGACCAGTCCCAAGAGACCCAGTACTTC,CASSFDQSQETQYF
-,TRBV19,TRBJ1-1,TRBD1,TGTGCCAGTAGCCGAACGACAGGGCCCCTCACCCTGGAAGCTTTCTTT,CASSRTTGPLTLEAFF
many,TRBV20-1,TRBJ1-1,-,TGCAGTGCTAGGAGAAAGATACTGACAGCGAACACTGAAGCTTTCTTT,CSARRKILTANTEAFF
-,TRBV7-2,TRBJ2-3,-,TGTGCCAGCAGCTTAGAAAGGTACACAGATACGCAGTATTTT,CASSLERYTDTQYF
-,TRBV12-3/TRBV12-4,TRBJ1-6,TRBD1,TGTGCCAGCAGGCGGGACAGTCTATCACCCCTCCACTTT,CASRRDSLSPLHF
few,TRBV19,TRBJ2-3,-,TGTGCCAGTAGTCGGCTCCTCAGCACAGATACGCAGTATTTT,CASSRLLSTDTQYF
-,TRBV14,TRBJ2-3,-,TGTGCCAGCAGCTACCACAGAGCCACAGATACGCAGTATTTT,CASSYHRATDTQYF
many,TRBV7-2,TRBJ2-1,TRBD2,TGTGCCAGCAGCCCGCGGACTAGCGGGGGAGGGCAGTTCTTC,CASSPRTSGGGQFF
few,TRBV12-3/TRBV12-4,TRBJ2-1,-,TGTGCCAGCAGTTTAGCGGTAGAGAATGAGCAGTTCTTC,CASSLAVENEQFF
few,TRBV6-5,TRBJ1-3,-,TGTGCCAGCAGCCTGCTGAATTCTGGAAACACCATATATTTT,CASSLLNSGNTIYF
few,TRBV27,TRBJ2-7,TRBD2,TGTGCCAGCACCAGGCGGGGGGACCCCTTCGCCGAGCAGTACTTC,CASTRRGDPFAEQYF
few,TRBV29-1,TRBJ2-2,-,TGCAGCGTTGAAAACCATGGTGGGACCGGGGAGCTGTTTTTT,CSVENHGGTGELFF
few,TRBV7-2,TRBJ2-2,-,TGTGCCAGCGGACTGTGGCGGCCGAACACCGGGGAGCTGTTTTTT,CASGLWRPNTGELFF
-,TRBV12-3/TRBV12-4,TRBJ2-1,-,TGTGCCAGCAGTTTAAAATTCAGGGCCAAGGAGGACAATGAGCAGTTCTTC,CASSLKFRAKEDNEQFF
-,TRBV4-2,TRBJ2-3,TRBD2,TGTGCCAGCACCTCTAGCGGGGGGGCCACAGATACGCAGTATTTT,CASTSSGGATDTQYF
-,TRBV7-6,TRBJ1-1,-,TGTGCCAGCAGCTTGGGTGTAAATGACGGCACTGAAGCTTTCTTT,CASSLGVNDGTEAFF
-,TRBV12-3/TRBV12-4,TRBJ1-2,-,TGTGCCACTCTCGACCACACCTTC,CATLDHTF
few,TRBV5-1,TRBJ1-1,-,TGCGCCAGCAGTATGAGGGGGAACACTGAAGCTTTCTTT,CASSMRGNTEAFF
-,TRBV2,TRBJ1-1,-,TGTGCCAGCCAGCCCAAGAACACTGAAGCTTTCTTT,CASQPKNTEAFF
few,TRBV4-1,TRBJ1-2,-,TGCGCCAGCAGCCCCCCCGGCGGGGGCCACGATGGCTACACCTTC,CASSPPGGGHDGYTF
few,TRBV7-3,TRBJ2-1,TRBD2,TGTGCCAGCAACTTTCTAGCGGGGGGGTACAATGAGCAGTTCTTC,CASNFLAGGYNEQFF
few,TRBV20-1,TRBJ1-2,-,TGCAGAGCAGGTGGCTACACCTTC,CRAGGYTF
-,TRBV18,TRBJ1-2,TRBD1,TGTGCCAGCTCAACCGGGACAGGGGAGTTGAGCTATGGCTACACCTTC,CASSTGTGELSYGYTF
few,TRBV7-9,TRBJ2-5,-,TGTGCCAGCAGCTTAGTTTGGGGAACAAAAGAGACCCAGTACTTC,CASSLVWGTKETQYF
-,TRBV27,TRBJ2-5,-,TGTGCCTGCGGGGGCGGGGTCGGAGAGACCCAGTACTTC,CACGGGVGETQYF
few,TRBV11-2,TRBJ2-1,-,TGTGCCAGCAGCTTCAGGGACTTCTCCGATGAGCAGTTCTTC,CASSFRDFSDEQFF
few,TRBV2,TRBJ2-1,-,TGTGCCAGCAGTGAACACGCTACGGTTGACCTGAGCTCCTACAATGAGCAGTTCTTC,CASSEHATVDLSSYNEQFF
many,TRBV9,TRBJ1-6,-,TGTGCCAGCAGCGTAGAAGGAGGGGCGAACAATTCACCCCTCCACTTT,CASSVEGGANNSPLHF
-,TRBV5-1,TRBJ2-7,-,TGCGCCAGCAGCTTTTACACCTCCTACGAGCAGTACTTC,CASSFYTSYEQYF
-,TRBV9,TRBJ1-4,TRBD1,TGTGCCAGCAGCGAAGTACAGGGGGCTCGTGAAAAACTGTTTTTT,CASSEVQGAREKLFF
-,TRBV6-1,TRBJ2-3,-,TGTGCCAGCAGTTCAGATACCTTGGCAGATACGCAGTATTTT,CASSSDTLADTQYF
-,TRBV2,TRBJ1-2,-,TGTGCCAGCAAAATATCACAGTCGGGTCATGGCTACACCTTC,CASKISQSGHGYTF
-,TRBV10-3,TRBJ2-5,-,TGTGCCATCAGTGAGGCCCTGGGAGAGACCCAGTACTTC,CAISEALGETQYF
few,TRBV6-5,TRBJ1-2,-,TGTGCCAGCAGTTACTCTGTAGGATCTGCTTCCTATGGCTACACCTTC,CASSYSVGSASYGYTF
few,TRBV28,TRBJ2-3,-,TGTGCCAGCAGTCCTAATCTCTCAGGAAAAGATACGCAGTATTTT,CASSPNLSGKDTQYF
few,TRBV27,TRBJ1-2,TRBD1,TGTGCCAGCAGGGCGACAGGGGGTAACTATGGCTACACCTTC,CASRATGGNYGYTF
-,TRBV5-4,TRBJ1-6,-,TGTGCCAGCAGCTCCGGCACTAGCTCCTATAATTCACCCCTCCACTTT,CASSSGTSSYNSPLHF
few,TRBV4-1,TRBJ2-3,-,TGCGCCAGCAGCCAAGGGCAGAAACCCACAGATACGCAGTATTTT,CASSQGQKPTDTQYF
few,TRBV6-1,TRBJ1-6,-,TGTGCCAGCAGTGACCCTAATCAGGCTTATAATTCACCCCTCCACTTT,CASSDPNQAYNSPLHF
-,TRBV6-8,TRBJ2-1,-,TGTGCCAGCAGTTCAACAGGGGAGGTATACAATGAGCAGTTCTTC,CASSSTGEVYNEQFF
few,TRBV6-5,TRBJ2-1,-,TGTGCCAGCAGTTACACCGGGGAGGATGAGCAGTTCTTC,CASSYTGEDEQFF